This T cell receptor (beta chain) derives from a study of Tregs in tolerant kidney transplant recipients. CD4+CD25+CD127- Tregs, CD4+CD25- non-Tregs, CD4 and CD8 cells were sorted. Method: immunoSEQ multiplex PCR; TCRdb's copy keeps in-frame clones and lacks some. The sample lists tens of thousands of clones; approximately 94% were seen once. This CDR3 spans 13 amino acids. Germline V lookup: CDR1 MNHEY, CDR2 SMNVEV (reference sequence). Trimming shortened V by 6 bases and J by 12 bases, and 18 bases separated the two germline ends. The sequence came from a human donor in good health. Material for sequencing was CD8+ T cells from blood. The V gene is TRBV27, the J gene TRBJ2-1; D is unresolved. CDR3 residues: CASSPGSLWVQFF. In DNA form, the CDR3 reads TGTGCCAGCAGCCCCGGAAGTCTGTGGGTGCAGTTCTTC.